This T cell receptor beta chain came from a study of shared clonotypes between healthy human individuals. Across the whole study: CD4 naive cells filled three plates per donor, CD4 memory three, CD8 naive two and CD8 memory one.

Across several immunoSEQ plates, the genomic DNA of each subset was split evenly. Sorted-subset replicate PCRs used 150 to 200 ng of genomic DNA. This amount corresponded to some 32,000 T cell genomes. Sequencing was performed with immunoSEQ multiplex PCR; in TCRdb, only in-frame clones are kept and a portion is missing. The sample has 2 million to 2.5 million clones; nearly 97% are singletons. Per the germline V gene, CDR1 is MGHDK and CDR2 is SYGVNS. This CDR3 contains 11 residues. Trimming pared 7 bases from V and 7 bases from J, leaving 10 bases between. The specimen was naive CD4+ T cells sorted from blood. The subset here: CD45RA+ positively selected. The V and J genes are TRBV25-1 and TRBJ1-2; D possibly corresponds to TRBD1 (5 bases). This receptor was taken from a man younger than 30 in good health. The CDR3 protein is CASTQGFGYTF. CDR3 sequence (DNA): TGTGCCAGCACCCAGGGCTTTGGCTACACCTTC.